This TCR beta chain came from a study of blood T cell repertoires in COVID-19. About the study: COVID-19 samples, acute and convalescent, were from the United States, Italy and Spain.

V was clipped by 2 bases and J by 1 base; unmatched bases: 2. The germline gives CDR1 GTSNPN, CDR2 SVGIG (reference sequence). This CDR3 comprises 14 residues. Measured with immunoSEQ multiplex PCR; TCRdb has only the in-frame clones, and not every one. The sample yields 55,000 to 70,000 clones, roughly nine tenths seen once. Patients from Seattle were sampled longitudinally, starting during active infection. The source is a middle-aged man with COVID-19, enrolled during active disease. The sequencing input was peripheral blood. This chain links TRBV30 with TRBJ2-5; 9 positions match TRBD1. The CDR3 reads CAWSRGQGQETQYF. CDR3 DNA: TGTGCCTGGAGTCGGGGACAGGGCCAAGAGACCCAGTACTTC. Filled out from reference TRBV30 and TRBJ2-5, the complete variable domain reads SQTIHQWPATLVQPVGSPLSLECTVEGTSNPNLYWYRQAAGRGLQLLFYSVGIGQISSEVPQNLSASRPQDRQFILSSKKLLLSDSGFYLCAWSRGQGQETQYFGPGTRLLVL.